This T cell receptor beta chain was found in a study of cytomegalovirus exposure and HLA in healthy donors. V lost 4 bases to trimming and J lost 4 bases, with 13 bases between them. CDR1 and CDR2 (germline): SQVTM, ANQGSEA. This CDR3 is 14 amino acids long. Use of 60 Vbeta and 13 Jbeta primers characterized the PCR. TCRdb's table, derived via immunoSEQ multiplex PCR, lists solely in-frame clones and lacks some. This table holds about 170,000 clones, 75% to 90% found once. The TCR sequence derives from a male donor in good health and CMV-seronegative. Source material: PBMCs. The chain has TRBV29-1 and TRBJ2-2, with D possibly TRBD2 on 7 matching bases. CDR3 in amino acids: CSVVAGATTGELFF. The DNA for the CDR3 is TGCAGCGTTGTTGCGGGGGCGACCACCGGGGAGCTGTTTTTT.